Sequencing of this T cell receptor (beta chain) was carried out in a study of OX40 agonist ivuxolimab in advanced cancers. Measured with immunoSEQ multiplex PCR; TCRdb has only the in-frame clones, and not every one. The sample lists 60,000 to 85,000 clones, about 90% seen once, with 4% to 5% in the top ten. On this clone: An end of the junction does not agree with germline; a read error may underlie this.

The CDR3 totals 16 residues. The germline CDR1 and CDR2 sequences are SGDLS and YYNGEE. Systemic immunosuppression or a history of autoimmune disease excluded patients. This TCR was sampled from an adult with an advanced solid tumor such as melanoma, head and neck, liver or kidney cancer. The sequences come from CD4+ or CD8+ T cells sorted from blood, collected in a trial of the OX40 agonist ivuxolimab. This chain connects TRBV9 to TRBJ2-2; 12 nucleotides align to TRBD2. This CDR3 reads CAGSLAGGLGTGELFF. The CDR3 DNA reads as TGTGCCGGCAGCCTAGCGGGGGGGCTCGGCACCGGGGAGCTGTTTTTT.